This T cell receptor beta chain was recorded in a study of CD8+CD57+ T cells in acquired aplastic anemia. Study-wide points: Patients and controls shared about 30 CD8+ CDR3 sequences, which appeared highly expressed in patients and within their immunodominant clones.

The CDR3 covers 14 residues. Germline lookup yields CDR1 ENHRY and CDR2 SYGVKD. CDR3 and TCR beta VDJ profiling relied on a genomic DNA template. From the reads, TCRdb called clonotypes with MiXCR, one entry per CDR3 protein. The repertoire includes 400,000 to 600,000 distinct CDR3 sequences, 25% to 40% of them detected once, and less than 1% sits in the top ten. Remarks on this clonotype: Its antigen is unknown. One end of the junction does not line up with germline, which may come from a read error.

By flow cytometry, patients selected for sequencing had shown an expansion of CD8+CD57+ cells. The enrolled patients all had severe acquired aplastic anemia. Blood came from patients not yet given any therapy. Sequences were obtained from sorted CD4+, CD8+, or CD8+CD57+ T cells (not recorded which) from PBMCs. The TCR comes from a human donor with aplastic anemia. The chain carries TRBV10-3 and TRBJ1-2, with D possibly TRBD1 on 6 matching bases. The CDR3 spells CASSYRQAHYGYTF. DNA for the CDR3: TGTGCCAGCAGTTACCGACAGGCACACTATGGCTACACCTTC.